The clone carrying this T cell receptor (beta chain) was found a few times. PCR involved 60 Vbeta and 13 Jbeta primers. Here immunoSEQ multiplex PCR was the method, and the copy in TCRdb shows in-frame clones only, minus some. The sample has 110,000 to 150,000 clones, roughly a tenth seen once. This specimen belongs to a study of cytomegalovirus exposure and HLA in healthy donors. Each donor was nominally healthy when sampled (though unrecorded immune exposures were likely). The germline CDR1 and CDR2 sequences are MDHEN and SYDVKM. The CDR3 has 14 residues. V lost 8 bases and J lost 3, with 16 bases in between.

V usage is TRBV28 and J usage is TRBJ1-1; D possibly corresponds to TRBD1 (5 bases). Sequencing used PBMCs. The receptor was isolated from a male donor in good health and CMV-seronegative. The CDR3 is CASSWGEADTEAFF. The CDR3 DNA sequence: TGTGCCAGCTCTTGGGGGGAGGCGGACACTGAAGCTTTCTTT.